The 28 T cell receptor beta chains in this list originate from one sample, sequenced in a study of blood T cell repertoires in COVID-19. The assay was immunoSEQ multiplex PCR, and TCRdb's table has in-frame clones only and misses some. The profile covers roughly 69,000 clones, with approximately 79% appearing a single time and roughly a tenth taken by the ten largest. Sequencing used peripheral blood. All receptors derive from a woman aged 45-65 years with acute or convalescent COVID-19.

The gene calls are TRBV6-5 and TRBJ2-7, with D perhaps TRBD1 (6 bases). CDR1 and CDR2 from the germline V gene are MNHEY and SVGAGI. The CDR3 is made up of 13 amino acids. V gave up 0 bases and J gave up 4 bases, with 7 bases separating them. The CDR3 coding sequence is TGTGCCAGCAGTTACTCACAGGGTTACGAGCAGTACTTC. It translates to CASSYSQGYEQYF.

V is TRBV11-2 and J is TRBJ2-7; 8 bases are a match to TRBD1. CDR1 and CDR2 (germline): SGHAT, FQNNGV. The CDR3 extends over 15 amino acids. V lost 5 bases, J lost 4 bases, and 10 bases stayed unmatched. The CDR3 loop is CASSKPGQVLYEQYF. CDR3 bases: TGTGCCAGCAGCAAGCCGGGACAGGTATTATACGAGCAGTACTTC.

The rearrangement uses TRBV7-6 and TRBJ2-7; the match to TRBD2 covers 8 bases. V trimming: 1 base; J trimming: 3 bases; junction bases outside the gene matches: 5. CDR1 is SGHVS, CDR2 FNYEAQ, per germline. This CDR3 has 15 amino acids. CDR3 DNA: TGTGCCAGCAGCTTAGAGAGCGGGAGAAACTACGAGCAGTACTTC. The encoded protein is CASSLESGRNYEQYF. The full variable domain, in which reference TRBV7-6 and TRBJ2-7 provide the parts outside the CDR3, is GAGVSQSPRYKVTKRGQDVALRCDPISGHVSLYWYRQALGQGPEFLTYFNYEAQQDKSGLPNDRFSAERPEGSISTLTIQRTEQRDSAMYRCASSLESGRNYEQYFGPGTRLTVT.

V usage is TRBV6-2 or TRBV6-3 and J usage is TRBJ2-5; TRBD2 aligns across 14 bases. This CDR3 spans 19 amino acids. Per germline, CDR1 MNHEY and CDR2 SVGEGT. The J segment lost 5 bases and the V segment lost 0 bases, leaving 11 bases of the junction unmatched. DNA of the CDR3: TGTGCCAGCAGTTACTCTTTTCGAAGGACTAGCGGGAGGTGGGAGACCCAGTACTTC. Its protein is CASSYSFRRTSGRWETQYF.

This clone has just one count. The chain employs TRBV9 and TRBJ2-6, with TRBD2 identical over 11 bases. The germline V gene encodes CDR1 SGDLS and CDR2 YYNGEE. V was pared by 2 bases and J by 4 bases, with 5 bases of the junction left unmatched. CDR3 length: 17 residues. Written as DNA, the CDR3 is TGTGCCAGCAGCGTCCCACTAGCGGGGGTAGGGGCCAACGTCCTGACTTTC. This codes for CASSVPLAGVGANVLTF.

The J gene is TRBJ1-2, the V gene TRBV15; no definite D call. Germline-derived CDR1 and CDR2 are LNHNV and YYDKDF (reference sequence). The CDR3 has 14 residues. The ends were cut back, 1 base at V and 11 bases at J, with 17 bases in the middle. The CDR3 nucleotides read TGTGCCACCAGCAGAGCTCAAGGGCGCGAGGGTTACACCTTC. It translates to CATSRAQGREGYTF.

The J gene is TRBJ1-4, the V gene TRBV19, with 10 bases that match TRBD1. J lost 7 bases, V lost 6 bases, and 11 bases had no gene match. CDR3 size: 16 residues. CDR1 and CDR2 from the germline V gene are LNHDA and SQIVND (reference sequence). The CDR3: CASSLAPGQGSEKLFF. In DNA, the CDR3 is TGTGCCAGTAGCCTCGCACCGGGACAGGGGTCTGAAAAACTGTTTTTT.

The V gene is TRBV28, the J gene TRBJ2-3; perhaps TRBD1 as D (6 bases). Trimming pared 7 bases from V and 2 bases from J, leaving 13 bases between. The germline gives CDR1 MDHEN, CDR2 SYDVKM. This CDR3 contains 14 residues. The CDR3 DNA sequence: TGTGCCAGCACCTTCGGACAGTTCACAGATACGCAGTATTTT. Translated, it gives CASTFGQFTDTQYF.

This sequence joins TRBV7-6 and TRBJ2-1; D is possibly TRBD2 (5 bases). There are 16 residues in the CDR3. In germline, CDR1 is SGHVS, CDR2 FNYEAQ. V gave up 4 bases and J gave up 8 bases, with 21 bases separating them. CDR3 protein: CASSSNRALTGDEQFF. In DNA, the CDR3 is TGTGCCAGCAGCTCAAACCGGGCCCTAACCGGGGATGAGCAGTTCTTC.

This rearrangement joins TRBV2 to TRBJ1-5, with TRBD1 as a possible D gene (5 bases). V lost 5 bases, J lost 1 base, and 9 bases lay in between. There are 14 residues in the CDR3. Germline V gene lookup returns CDR1 SNHLY and CDR2 FYNNEI. CDR3 region: CASSPGLSNQPQHF. As DNA, the CDR3 is TGTGCCAGCAGTCCGGGACTGAGCAATCAGCCCCAGCATTTT. Combining the CDR3 with reference TRBV2 and TRBJ1-5 gives the whole variable domain EPEVTQTPSHQVTQMGQEVILRCVPISNHLYFYWYRQILGQKVEFLVSFYNNEISEKSEIFDDQFSVERPDGSNFTLKIRSTKLEDSAMYFCASSPGLSNQPQHFGDGTRLSIL.

The V gene is TRBV6-6, the J gene TRBJ2-1; TRBD1 matches at 8 bases. CDR1 and CDR2 from the germline V gene are MNHNY and SVGAGI (reference sequence). The CDR3 loop spans 15 amino acids. V shed 10 bases, J shed 1 base, and the junction held 9 bases outside the gene matches. The CDR3 bases are TGTGCCATTCGGACCGGGACAGGTTCCTACAATGAGCAGTTCTTC. It translates to CAIRTGTGSYNEQFF.

V and J are TRBV5-4 and TRBJ1-2, with TRBD1 matching 7 bases. The CDR3 consists of 15 residues. V was pared by 10 bases and J by 4 bases, with 16 bases of the junction left unmatched. Germline V gene sequence: CDR1 SGHNT, CDR2 YYREEE (reference sequence). In DNA, the CDR3 is TGTGCCCTTGGGGTAGGGGGCGAAGCGGTCTATGGCTACACCTTC. Its translation is CALGVGGEAVYGYTF.

The CDR3 sequence: CASSPRTFSYEQYF. Here the CDR3 DNA reads TGCGCCAGCAGCCCCCGGACATTCTCCTACGAGCAGTACTTC. The chain carries TRBV5-1 and TRBJ2-7; weak D call: TRBD1 (5 bases). Germline loops: CDR1 SGHRS, CDR2 YFSETQ. This CDR3 is built from 14 residues. V lost 4 bases and J 0 bases, leaving 11 bases between the germline ends. Complete variable domain (other parts from reference TRBV5-1 and TRBJ2-7): KAGVTQTPRYLIKTRGQQVTLSCSPISGHRSVSWYQQTPGQGLQFLFEYFSETQRNKGNFPGRFSGRQFSNSRSEMNVSTLELGDSALYLCASSPRTFSYEQYFGPGTRLTVT.

This chain joins TRBV7-6 and TRBJ2-3, with 10 bases matching TRBD2. Germline V CDR1 and CDR2: SGHVS, FNYEAQ. The CDR3 is 14 residues long. V lost 1 base, J lost 6 bases, and 1 base stayed unmatched. CDR3 amino acids: CASSLGGLADTQYF. The CDR3 bases are TGTGCCAGCAGCTTAGGGGGACTAGCGGATACGCAGTATTTT.

The V gene is TRBV27, the J gene TRBJ1-5; D gene uncertain. V lost 5 bases and J lost 8, with 10 bases in between. Germline CDR1 reads MNHEY; CDR2 reads SMNVEV (reference sequence). This CDR3 contains 12 residues. The CDR3 reads CASSGLGEPQHF. The DNA for the CDR3 is TGTGCCAGCAGTGGATTAGGAGAGCCCCAGCATTTT.

V usage is TRBV9 and J usage is TRBJ2-1; 10 positions agree with TRBD1. CDR3 size: 16 residues. Per the germline V gene, CDR1 is SGDLS and CDR2 is YYNGEE. Losses at the gene ends were 0 bases for V and 4 bases for J; bases not matched to a gene: 4. CDR3 loop: CASSVARDRGYNEQFF. DNA of the CDR3: TGTGCCAGCAGCGTAGCCAGGGACAGGGGATACAATGAGCAGTTCTTC.

This chain connects TRBV7-8 to TRBJ2-1; 9 nucleotides align to TRBD2. The CDR3 covers 20 residues. The V gene end was trimmed by 1 base and the J gene end by 0 bases; junction bases not matched to a gene: 13. In germline, CDR1 is SGHVS, CDR2 FQNEAQ. For the CDR3, the DNA is TGTGCCAGCAGCTTAGGGGCCAGCGGGGGGCTGTGGAACTCCTACAATGAGCAGTTCTTC. Encoded protein: CASSLGASGGLWNSYNEQFF.

V and J are TRBV7-9 and TRBJ2-7, with 7 nucleotides matching TRBD1. In germline, CDR1 is SEHNR, CDR2 FQNEAQ (reference sequence). With 5 bases clipped from V and 6 bases from J, the junction kept 10 bases outside the gene matches. CDR3 size: 14 residues. CDR3 region: CASSPSYRGSEQYF. CDR3 nucleotides: TGTGCCAGCAGCCCGTCCTACAGGGGTAGCGAGCAGTACTTC.

The rearrangement joins TRBV19 to TRBJ1-1; D might be TRBD1 (5 bases). Germline V gene sequence: CDR1 LNHDA, CDR2 SQIVND (reference sequence). Trimming removed 6 bases from V and 2 bases from J, with 16 bases in between. The CDR3 covers 15 residues. The DNA for the CDR3 is TGTGCCAGTAGCCAGGGTTGGGGCCTCAACACTGAAGCTTTCTTT. It specifies CASSQGWGLNTEAFF.

This clone came up once. The rearrangement uses TRBV5-1 and TRBJ1-1; 8 positions agree with TRBD1. CDR1 and CDR2 (germline): SGHRS, YFSETQ. The CDR3 loop spans 15 amino acids. Unmatched junction bases numbered 4, after V lost 0 bases and J lost 3 bases. CDR3 nucleotide sequence: TGCGCCAGCAGCTTGGAAGGGACAGGTTACACTGAAGCTTTCTTT. Translation gives CASSLEGTGYTEAFF.

This clone has a single count. V and J are TRBV6-5 and TRBJ1-1; 8 nucleotides align to TRBD1. V shed 2 bases and J 2 bases; nucleotides not matched to a gene: 1. The CDR3 consists of 14 residues. CDR1 is MNHEY and CDR2 is SVGAGI in the germline V gene. The CDR3 bases are TGTGCCAGCAGTTACGACAGGGGTAACACTGAAGCTTTCTTT. Protein product: CASSYDRGNTEAFF.

This clone was seen only a few times. V and J are TRBV5-1 and TRBJ2-1, with 8 bases aligning to TRBD2. Germline V gene sequence: CDR1 SGHRS, CDR2 YFSETQ. CDR3 length equals 15 residues. J was trimmed by 9 bases and V by 0 bases; bases with no gene match: 8. The CDR3 protein is CASSLVGGGLSEQFF. CDR3 in DNA: TGCGCCAGCAGCTTGGTTGGCGGGGGGCTGAGTGAGCAGTTCTTC.

V and J are TRBV28 and TRBJ2-2; TRBD2 aligns across 11 bases. CDR1 and CDR2 (germline): MDHEN, SYDVKM. V dropped 8 bases and J dropped 5; count of bases not matched to a gene: 1. CDR3 length: 13 amino acids. CDR3 bases: TGTGCCAGCGGGACTAGCGGAACCGGGGAGCTGTTTTTT. Residues: CASGTSGTGELFF.

The chain couples TRBV2 to TRBJ1-5; 11 bases line up with TRBD1. The CDR3 contains 15 residues. Germline CDR1 and CDR2: SNHLY and FYNNEI. V lost 4 bases and J lost 7; bases outside the gene matches: 6. CDR3 DNA sequence: TGTGCCAGCAGTGCAGGGACAGGGGGAGGCCAGCCCCAGCATTTT. Translated: CASSAGTGGGQPQHF.

The CDR3 is CASSQAGLDDQETQYF. The CDR3 DNA is TGTGCCAGCAGCCAAGCGGGACTAGACGACCAAGAGACCCAGTACTTC. The rearrangement joins TRBV7-2 to TRBJ2-5, with 8 bases aligning to TRBD2. V lost 5 bases and J lost 0; bases outside the gene matches: 8. From germline, CDR1 is SGHTA and CDR2 FQGNSA. The CDR3 spans 16 residues. Together with reference TRBV7-2 and TRBJ2-5, the CDR3 gives the full variable domain: GAGVSQSPSNKVTEKGKDVELRCDPISGHTALYWYRQSLGQGLEFLIYFQGNSAPDKSGLPSDRFSAERTGGSVSTLTIQRTQQEDSAVYLCASSQAGLDDQETQYFGPGTRLLVL.

The chain employs TRBV7-6 and TRBJ2-2, with D possibly matching TRBD1 (6 bases). The CDR3 length is 17 residues. The germline V and J ends were trimmed by 6 bases and 0 bases, with 17 bases remaining between them. Looked up from germline, CDR1 is SGHVS and CDR2 is FNYEAQ. CDR3 region: CASRRTFTGPNTGELFF. CDR3 in DNA: TGTGCCAGCAGGCGAACCTTTACAGGGCCGAACACCGGGGAGCTGTTTTTT.

The sample holds a few counts of this clone. This chain joins TRBV9 and TRBJ1-2, with TRBD1 as a possible D gene (6 bases). CDR1 is SGDLS, CDR2 YYNGEE, per germline. Trimming shortened V by 4 bases and J by 4 bases, and 14 bases separated the two germline ends. This CDR3 contains 14 residues. This CDR3 is CASSPQTGFYGYTF. CDR3 coding DNA: TGTGCCAGCAGCCCCCAGACAGGATTCTATGGCTACACCTTC. The complete variable domain, with remaining parts taken from reference TRBV9 and TRBJ1-2, reads DSGVTQTPKHLITATGQRVTLRCSPRSGDLSVYWYQQSLDQGLQFLIQYYNGEERAKGNILERFSAQQFPDLHSELNLSSLELGDSALYFCASSPQTGFYGYTFGSGTRLTVV.

The chain links TRBV12-3 or TRBV12-4 to TRBJ1-1; D is possibly TRBD1 (5 bases). V lost 7 bases and J lost 7, with 10 bases in between. The CDR3 loop spans 11 amino acids. The CDR3 loop reads CASTRGGEAFF. CDR3 in DNA: TGTGCCAGCACCCGGGGGGGTGAAGCTTTCTTT.